The next 22 T cell receptor beta chains were all read from a single sample in a study of graft-versus-host responses after intestinal transplantation. Assay used: immunoSEQ multiplex PCR; TCRdb lists only in-frame clones, some missing. The sample carries 20,000 to 30,000 clones, roughly 88% recorded once. The source material was PBMCs, sampled more than 450 days after intestinal transplant. Receptors were obtained from a human patient who received an intestinal transplant, so some T cells may come from the graft donor.

V is TRBV6-1 and J is TRBJ2-3; D not certain. Trimming cost V 6 bases and J 4 bases, with 14 bases left between them. Per the germline V gene, CDR1 is MNHNS and CDR2 is SASEGT. The CDR3 covers 14 residues. The CDR3 loop is CASRPRPSPDTQYF. CDR3 DNA sequence: TGTGCCAGCAGGCCCAGGCCCTCGCCAGATACGCAGTATTTT.

The chain has TRBV6-5 and TRBJ1-2; unclear D gene. The CDR3 length is 15 residues. Germline V gene lookup returns CDR1 MNHEY and CDR2 SVGAGI. V was pared by 2 bases and J by 0 bases, with 10 bases between. The CDR3 spells CASSYGSSTNYGYTF. The DNA of the CDR3 is TGTGCCAGCAGTTACGGGAGTAGTACTAACTATGGCTACACCTTC.

The gene calls are TRBV9 and TRBJ1-3; D gene uncertain. Trimming took off 0 bases at V and 0 bases at J, with 13 bases between the two ends. Germline-derived CDR1 and CDR2 are SGDLS and YYNGEE. This CDR3 has 17 residues. As DNA, the CDR3 is TGTGCCAGCAGCGTAGACCCTCTGGGGAACTCTGGAAACACCATATATTTT. Translation: CASSVDPLGNSGNTIYF.

V and J are TRBV19 and TRBJ1-1; 9 bases are a match to TRBD1. From germline, CDR1 is LNHDA and CDR2 SQIVND (reference sequence). Trimming took 5 bases from V and 1 from J; bases not matched to a gene: 8. The CDR3 runs to 16 residues. The CDR3 loop reads CASSVEQGARNTEAFF. For the CDR3, the DNA is TGTGCCAGTAGTGTGGAACAGGGGGCGAGGAACACTGAAGCTTTCTTT.

The genes are TRBV30 and TRBJ2-7; TRBD2 might be the D (6 bases). Germline V gene data show CDR1 as GTSNPN and CDR2 as SVGIG (reference sequence). The CDR3 length is 15 residues. The V end was cut by 4 bases, the J end by 2 bases, with 18 bases between. The CDR3 loop is CAWTSGPVSPYEQYF. The CDR3 DNA reads as TGTGCCTGGACGAGCGGGCCCGTGAGCCCCTACGAGCAGTACTTC.

V gene TRBV5-1 combines with J gene TRBJ1-1; tentatively, D is TRBD1 (5 bases). Germline V lookup: CDR1 SGHRS, CDR2 YFSETQ. V was clipped by 1 base and J by 3 bases, with 10 bases between them. This CDR3 is built from 14 residues. CDR3 nucleotide sequence: TGCGCCAGCAGCTTGACAGGAATAGACACTGAAGCTTTCTTT. Amino acids: CASSLTGIDTEAFF.

This chain joins TRBV5-1 and TRBJ1-5; maybe TRBD1 (5 bases). CDR1 and CDR2 from the germline V gene are SGHRS and YFSETQ. The CDR3 is 15 amino acids. Trimming cost V 6 bases and J 2 bases, with 15 bases left between them. The CDR3 nucleotides read TGCGCCAGCACCCCGGGACCGGGAGGCAATCAGCCCCAGCATTTT. This sequence encodes CASTPGPGGNQPQHF. The full variable domain, in which reference TRBV5-1 and TRBJ1-5 provide the parts outside the CDR3, is KAGVTQTPRYLIKTRGQQVTLSCSPISGHRSVSWYQQTPGQGLQFLFEYFSETQRNKGNFPGRFSGRQFSNSRSEMNVSTLELGDSALYLCASTPGPGGNQPQHFGDGTRLSIL.

The CDR3 sequence: CASSLTPGLKNIQYF. The CDR3 nucleotides read TGTGCCAGCAGCTTAACACCCGGACTGAAAAACATTCAGTACTTC. The rearrangement joins TRBV7-2 to TRBJ2-4; D may be TRBD2 (5 bases). Germline CDR1 is SGHTA and CDR2 is FQGNSA. The CDR3 runs 15 residues. Trimming took off 2 bases at V and 4 bases at J, with 12 bases between the two ends.

The chain is built from TRBV4-1 and TRBJ2-3; D is unclear. The V end lost 1 base, the J end lost 5 bases, and 7 bases lay between the germline ends. Looked up from germline, CDR1 is MGHRA and CDR2 is YSYEKL. This CDR3 comprises 13 residues. CDR3: CASSQVSEDTQYF. The DNA for the CDR3 is TGCGCCAGCAGCCAAGTGTCTGAAGATACGCAGTATTTT.

This clone was detected a few times. This chain uses TRBV7-8 with TRBJ1-5; D possibly corresponds to TRBD1 (5 bases). Between the trimmed V and J ends, which lost 5 bases and 0 bases, there was a span of 17 bases. The germline CDR1 and CDR2 sequences are SGHVS and FQNEAQ. This CDR3 is 17 amino acids long. The CDR3, as DNA: TGTGCCAGCAGCAAATATCCGGGACCTTATAGCAATCAGCCCCAGCATTTT. It codes for CASSKYPGPYSNQPQHF.

The chain carries TRBV7-9 and TRBJ2-1; 9 nucleotides line up with TRBD2. The CDR3 has 16 residues. Germline V gives CDR1 SEHNR, CDR2 FQNEAQ (reference sequence). The J segment lost 8 bases and the V segment lost 6 bases, leaving 14 bases of the junction unmatched. The CDR3 spells CASRSGASGAWDEQFF. Here the CDR3 DNA reads TGTGCCAGCAGATCGGGGGCTAGCGGGGCATGGGATGAGCAGTTCTTC.

The V gene is TRBV21-1, the J gene TRBJ2-7. TRBV21-1 is a pseudogene segment. CDR3 length: 14 residues. The CDR3 coding sequence is TGTGCCAGCACAAACGGACGGGCCCATGGGGAGCAGTACTTC. Protein: CASTNGRAHGEQYF.

This clone was found once. The chain uses TRBV6-6 and TRBJ2-7, with 9 bases identical to TRBD1. The CDR3 extends over 15 amino acids. Germline V CDR1 and CDR2: MNHNY, SVGAGI (reference sequence). The J segment lost 4 bases and the V segment lost 2 bases, leaving 6 bases of the junction unmatched. Here the CDR3 DNA reads TGTGCCAGCAGTTACAAGGGACAGGGAGGGTACGAGCAGTACTTC. Translation gives CASSYKGQGGYEQYF.

The genes are TRBV18 and TRBJ1-2; a weak D match, TRBD1 (5 bases). CDR1 KGHSH and CDR2 LQKENI come from the germline V gene. V was shortened by 6 bases and J by 8 bases, with 31 bases between the two germline ends. The CDR3 sequence is 18 residues long. CDR3: CASSTLGARQTGQGGYTF. DNA for the CDR3: TGTGCCAGCTCGACCCTGGGTGCGCGACAGACCGGGCAAGGGGGCTACACCTTC.

This chain joins TRBV6-1 and TRBJ2-1, with D perhaps TRBD2 (5 bases). From germline, CDR1 is MNHNS and CDR2 SASEGT. Trimming left V 3 bases short and J 0 bases short, with 12 bases between. This CDR3 region has 16 residues. This CDR3 is CASSDHDYNSYNEQFF. CDR3 coding DNA: TGTGCCAGCAGTGACCACGACTATAACTCCTACAATGAGCAGTTCTTC.

The chain combines TRBV5-6 with TRBJ2-7; no reliable D call. V lost 0 bases to trimming and J lost 2 bases, with 6 bases between them. The CDR3 runs 13 residues. Germline CDR1 reads SGHDT; CDR2 reads YYEEEE. CDR3 DNA: TGTGCCAGCAGCTTGGATCGCACCTACGAGCAGTACTTC. This codes for CASSLDRTYEQYF.

This clone is a singleton in its sample. The chain has TRBV5-4 and TRBJ1-2; 8 nucleotides match TRBD1. V lost 4 bases and J lost 7; bases outside the gene matches: 15. CDR1 is SGHNT, CDR2 YYREEE, per germline (reference sequence). The CDR3 is made up of 16 amino acids. The CDR3 region has the DNA TGTGCCAGCAGCACCGGACAGGGTGTCCTCACGGGTGGCTACACCTTC. This codes for CASSTGQGVLTGGYTF.

The chain carries TRBV6-1 and TRBJ2-5; D is perhaps TRBD2 (6 bases). The V gene lost 5 bases and the J gene lost 5 bases, with 12 bases spanning the gap. The CDR3 covers 13 residues. CDR1 is MNHNS and CDR2 is SASEGT in the germline V gene. CDR3 DNA: TGTGCCAGCAGTCGGGGACGGGAGGAGACCCAGTACTTC. It specifies CASSRGREETQYF.

The CDR3 region has the DNA TGTGCCAGCAGCTCCTACAGGGGAGCCTACAATGAGCAGTTCTTC. Its protein product is CASSSYRGAYNEQFF. The chain recombines TRBV13 with TRBJ2-1; 7 bases are shared with TRBD1. CDR1 and CDR2 (germline): PRHDT, FYEKMQ (reference sequence). The trim removed 4 bases at V and 2 bases at J, leaving 5 bases unmatched. The CDR3 extends over 15 amino acids.

In the case of this clone: The identical CDR3 is also encoded by other nucleotide sequences in the sample. The chain recombines TRBV9 with TRBJ2-2; either TRBD1 or TRBD2 may fit D (7 bases each). Germline lookup yields CDR1 SGDLS and CDR2 YYNGEE. The CDR3 spans 16 residues. Trimming stripped 4 bases from V and 8 bases from J, with 21 bases between. The CDR3 DNA follows: TGTGCCAGCAGCTCCCGTGCAGGGGGGGCCGGGGGGGAGCTGTTTTTT. This translates into CASSSRAGGAGGELFF.

This chain connects TRBV7-9 to TRBJ2-3; 8 bases are shared with TRBD2. Per the germline V gene, CDR1 is SEHNR and CDR2 is FQNEAQ (reference sequence). Germline trimming cut 4 bases from V and 4 bases from J; bases unmatched to any gene: 10. The CDR3 extends over 16 amino acids. The CDR3: CASSSPLREGADTQYF. DNA for the CDR3: TGTGCCAGCAGCTCACCCCTACGGGAGGGAGCAGATACGCAGTATTTT. Looking up the rest from reference TRBV7-9 and TRBJ2-3 gives the full variable domain: DTGVSQNPRHKITKRGQNVTFRCDPISEHNRLYWYRQTLGQGPEFLTYFQNEAQLEKSRLLSDRFSAERPKGSFSTLEIQRTEQGDSAMYLCASSSPLREGADTQYFGPGTRLTVL.

This clone came up a few times. The V call is TRBV6-1, the J call TRBJ1-5; no definite D call. Germline loops: CDR1 MNHNS, CDR2 SASEGT. CDR3 length: 12 amino acids. V dropped 7 bases and J dropped 1 base, with 5 bases sitting between them. The CDR3 is CASTGSNQPQHF. CDR3 nucleotide sequence: TGTGCCAGCACCGGGAGCAATCAGCCCCAGCATTTT.